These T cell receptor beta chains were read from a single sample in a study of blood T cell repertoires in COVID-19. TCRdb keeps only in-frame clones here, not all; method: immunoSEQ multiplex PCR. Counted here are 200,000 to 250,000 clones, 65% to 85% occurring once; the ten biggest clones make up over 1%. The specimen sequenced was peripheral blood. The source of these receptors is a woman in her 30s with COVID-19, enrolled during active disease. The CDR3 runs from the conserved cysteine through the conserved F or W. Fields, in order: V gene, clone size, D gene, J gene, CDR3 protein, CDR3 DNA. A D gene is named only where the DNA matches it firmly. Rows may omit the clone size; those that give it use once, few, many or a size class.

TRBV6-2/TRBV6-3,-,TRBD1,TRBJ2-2,CASSGRQGFGELFF,TGTGCCAGCAGCGGCCGACAGGGGTTCGGGGAGCTGTTTTTT
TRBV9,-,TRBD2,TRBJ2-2,CASSILAGPGTGELFF,TGTGCCAGCAGCATATTAGCGGGCCCGGGGACCGGGGAGCTGTTTTTT
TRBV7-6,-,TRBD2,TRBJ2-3,CASSPLPTSGRYDTQYF,TGTGCCAGCAGCCCTCTCCCGACTAGCGGGAGATACGATACGCAGTATTTT
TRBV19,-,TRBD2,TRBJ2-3,CASSGGVGTDTQYF,TGTGCCAGTTCCGGGGGGGTAGGCACAGATACGCAGTATTTT
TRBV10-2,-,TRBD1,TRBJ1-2,CASSDQGVNGYTF,TGCGCCAGCAGTGATCAGGGGGTCAATGGCTACACCTTC
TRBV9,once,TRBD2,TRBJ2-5,CASSVYGRETETQYF,TGTGCCAGCAGCGTATATGGGCGGGAGACCGAGACCCAGTACTTC
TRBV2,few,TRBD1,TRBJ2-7,CASSGQGGLYEQYF,TGTGCCAGCAGTGGACAGGGGGGCCTCTACGAGCAGTACTTC
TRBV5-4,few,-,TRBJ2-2,CASSLPGQNTGELFF,TGTGCCAGCAGCTTACCGGGACAAAACACCGGGGAGCTGTTTTTT
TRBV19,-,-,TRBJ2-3,CASSIGSSTDTQYF,TGTGCCAGTAGTATTGGGAGTAGCACAGATACGCAGTATTTT
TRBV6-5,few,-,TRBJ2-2,CASTPLGGAGELFF,TGTGCCAGCACCCCCTTGGGAGGAGCCGGGGAGCTGTTTTTT
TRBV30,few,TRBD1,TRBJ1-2,CAWSVIQGAGYTF,TGTGCCTGGAGTGTTATTCAGGGGGCTGGCTACACCTTC
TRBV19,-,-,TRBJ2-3,CASSIGGSSTDTQYF,TGTGCCAGTAGTATTGGGGGGTCTAGCACAGATACGCAGTATTTT
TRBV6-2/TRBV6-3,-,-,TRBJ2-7,CASSASSSYEQYF,TGTGCCAGCAGTGCTAGTTCCTCCTACGAGCAGTACTTC
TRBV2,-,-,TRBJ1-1,CASIRDMNTEAFF,TGTGCCAGCATAAGAGATATGAACACTGAAGCTTTCTTT
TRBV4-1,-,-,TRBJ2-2,CASSQDIGELFF,TGCGCCAGCAGCCAAGATATCGGGGAGCTGTTTTTT
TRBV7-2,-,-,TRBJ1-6,CASIEGGNSPLHF,TGTGCCAGCATAGAGGGCGGTAATTCACCCCTCCACTTT
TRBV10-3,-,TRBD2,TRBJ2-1,CAISAGTSGGDEQFF,TGTGCCATCAGTGCCGGGACTAGCGGGGGGGATGAGCAGTTCTTC
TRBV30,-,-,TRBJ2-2,CAWNSGFRDTGELFF,TGTGCCTGGAATTCAGGGTTTCGGGACACCGGGGAGCTGTTTTTT
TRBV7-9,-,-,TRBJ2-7,CASSANSYEQYF,TGTGCCAGCAGCGCCAACAGCTACGAGCAGTACTTC
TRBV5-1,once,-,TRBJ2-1,CASSLDSSHNEQFF,TGCGCCAGCAGCTTGGACAGCTCCCACAATGAGCAGTTCTTC
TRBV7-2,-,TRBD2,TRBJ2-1,CASSLATGGVSYNEQFF,TGTGCCAGCAGCTTAGCGACCGGGGGGGTGTCATACAATGAGCAGTTCTTC
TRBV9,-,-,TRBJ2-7,CASSAGRNYEQYF,TGTGCCAGCAGTGCGGGACGGAACTACGAGCAGTACTTC
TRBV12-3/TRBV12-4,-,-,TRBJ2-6,CASSLTTVLTF,TGTGCCAGCAGTTTAACGACAGTCCTGACTTTC
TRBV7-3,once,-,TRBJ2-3,CASSFEGGLTTDTQYF,TGTGCCAGCAGCTTCGAGGGGGGACTAACGACAGATACGCAGTATTTT
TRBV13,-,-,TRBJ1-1,CASSLGGRNTEAFF,TGTGCCAGCAGCTTGGGGGGGCGGAACACTGAAGCTTTCTTT
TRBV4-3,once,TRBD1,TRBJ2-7,CASSQGRTGGPYEQYF,TGCGCCAGCAGCCAAGGGAGGACAGGGGGCCCCTACGAGCAGTACTTC
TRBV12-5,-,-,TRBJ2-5,CASGLVEETQYF,TGTGCTAGTGGTTTGGTAGAGGAGACCCAGTACTTC
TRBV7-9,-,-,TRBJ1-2,CASSFQGGVSGYTF,TGTGCCAGCAGCTTTCAAGGGGGGGTGTCGGGCTACACCTTC
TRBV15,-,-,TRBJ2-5,CATSRNKETQYF,TGTGCCACCAGCAGAAACAAGGAGACCCAGTACTTC
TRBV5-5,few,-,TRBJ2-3,CASSRQYRDTQYF,TGTGCCAGCAGCCGACAGTACCGGGATACGCAGTATTTT
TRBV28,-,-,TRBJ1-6,CASNTPGRGENSPLHF,TGTGCCAGCAATACCCCGGGCAGGGGTGAAAATTCACCCCTCCACTTT
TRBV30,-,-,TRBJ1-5,CAWSLGVGNQPQHF,TGTGCCTGGAGTCTAGGAGTAGGCAATCAGCCCCAGCATTTT